These 20 T cell receptor beta chains were sequenced from one sample in a study of radiation and T cells in renal cell carcinoma. Regarding treatment: 15 Gy SBRT to primary tumor, nephrectomy 4 weeks later. Method: immunoSEQ multiplex PCR; TCRdb's copy keeps in-frame clones and lacks some. Here the sample spans roughly 23,000 clones, about 50% being singletons. The sample was tumor tissue, taken from a patient whose treatment included radiotherapy and nephrectomy. These receptors were collected from a woman aged 45-65 years with renal cell carcinoma.

The V call is TRBV6-5, the J call TRBJ2-1; 8 bases fit TRBD1. The germline gives CDR1 MNHEY, CDR2 SVGAGI. This CDR3 region has 13 residues. V dropped 2 bases and J dropped 7; count of bases not matched to a gene: 1. The CDR3, as DNA: TGTGCCAGCAGTTACCGGGACAGGAATGAGCAGTTCTTC. This encodes CASSYRDRNEQFF.

The chain links TRBV2 to TRBJ1-5; no definite D call. This CDR3 region has 14 residues. V lost 7 bases and J lost 2, with 12 bases in between. Germline CDR1 and CDR2: SNHLY and FYNNEI. CDR3 protein: CASKGSVGNQPQHF. CDR3 DNA: TGTGCCAGCAAAGGCTCCGTCGGCAATCAGCCCCAGCATTTT. Filled out from reference TRBV2 and TRBJ1-5, the complete variable domain reads EPEVTQTPSHQVTQMGQEVILRCVPISNHLYFYWYRQILGQKVEFLVSFYNNEISEKSEIFDDQFSVERPDGSNFTLKIRSTKLEDSAMYFCASKGSVGNQPQHFGDGTRLSIL.

The gene calls are TRBV7-9 and TRBJ1-2; tentative D call: TRBD1 (5 bases). CDR3 size: 14 residues. Per germline, CDR1 SEHNR and CDR2 FQNEAQ (reference sequence). V was trimmed by 5 bases and J by 4 bases, leaving 14 bases between them. The CDR3 region is CASSPGGLGYGYTF. The CDR3 coding sequence is TGTGCCAGCAGCCCCGGGGGGTTGGGCTATGGCTACACCTTC.

This clone was seen a handful of times. The CDR3 sequence is CASSEALRANTDTQYF. The CDR3 DNA reads TGTGCCAGCAGTGAAGCGCTTCGGGCAAACACAGATACGCAGTATTTT. J is TRBJ2-3 and V is TRBV2; D is uncertain. Germline CDR1 is SNHLY and CDR2 is FYNNEI. There are 16 residues in the CDR3. The V end lost 0 bases, the J end lost 2 bases, and 12 bases lay between the germline ends.

This clone was counted between two and nine times. The rearrangement joins TRBV10-3 to TRBJ1-4, with D unresolved. This CDR3 contains 13 residues. Germline values: CDR1 ENHRY, CDR2 SYGVKD. V was shortened by 2 bases and J by 6 bases, with 7 bases between the two germline ends. CDR3 sequence: CAISEVGHEKLFF. Written as DNA, the CDR3 is TGTGCCATCAGTGAGGTGGGCCATGAAAAACTGTTTTTT.

The chain links TRBV7-2 to TRBJ1-1; D is unresolved. This CDR3 contains 13 residues. V was clipped by 0 bases and J by 11 bases, with 13 bases between them. Germline values: CDR1 SGHTA, CDR2 FQGNSA. This CDR3 is CASSLAVVGSAFF. In DNA, the CDR3 is TGTGCCAGCAGCTTAGCAGTAGTGGGTTCGGCTTTCTTT.

The sample holds a few counts of this clone. The V and J genes are TRBV10-2 and TRBJ1-2, with 10 bases matching TRBD1. This CDR3 has 14 amino acids. V was clipped by 6 bases and J by 8 bases; unmatched bases: 9. Germline-derived CDR1 and CDR2 are WSHSY and SAAADI. The CDR3 DNA sequence: TGCGCCAGCAGCCCCGGGACAGGGGTAGGGGGCTACACCTTC. It translates to CASSPGTGVGGYTF.

In its sample, this clone was seen a few times. The chain uses TRBV7-9 and TRBJ1-2; the D is unclear. Trimming stripped 3 bases from V and 6 bases from J, with 11 bases between. Germline values: CDR1 SEHNR, CDR2 FQNEAQ (reference sequence). The CDR3 totals 13 residues. The CDR3 reads CASSFSGKDGYTF. In nucleotides, the CDR3 is TGTGCCAGCAGCTTTTCGGGAAAGGATGGCTACACCTTC.

This clone was seen a handful of times. This chain uses TRBV6-5 with TRBJ2-3, with D possibly TRBD2 on 5 matching bases. The V and J ends lost 2 bases and 6 bases respectively, with 12 bases between them. Germline lookup yields CDR1 MNHEY and CDR2 SVGAGI. This CDR3 region has 14 residues. DNA of the CDR3: TGTGCCAGCAGTTACCTAACTTCGGGGGATACGCAGTATTTT. This encodes CASSYLTSGDTQYF.

J is TRBJ2-1 and V is TRBV29-1, with 7 bases aligning to TRBD2. J gave up 0 bases and V 5 bases, and 4 bases lay outside the gene matches. CDR3 length: 14 residues. The germline gives CDR1 SQVTM, CDR2 ANQGSEA. CDR3 sequence reads: CSVTGGGSYNEQFF. CDR3 DNA sequence: TGCAGCGTTACGGGGGGAGGCTCCTACAATGAGCAGTTCTTC.

The V call is TRBV14, the J call TRBJ1-2; no clear D gene. Germline CDR1 and CDR2: SGHDN and FVKESK. The CDR3 consists of 12 residues. Trimming took off 2 bases at V and 4 bases at J, with 5 bases between the two ends. The CDR3 loop is CASSQRLYGYTF. CDR3 nucleotides: TGTGCCAGCAGCCAACGCCTCTATGGCTACACCTTC.

The V and J genes are TRBV9 and TRBJ1-1; D possibly corresponds to TRBD1 (6 bases). The CDR3 length is 14 residues. The germline CDR1 and CDR2 sequences are SGDLS and YYNGEE. The V and J ends lost 0 bases and 4 bases respectively, with 10 bases between them. CDR3 bases: TGTGCCAGCAGCGTAGACGGAGGGGGCACTGAAGCTTTCTTT. Translated, it gives CASSVDGGGTEAFF.

The chain combines TRBV14 with TRBJ2-1, with D maybe TRBD2 (5 bases). Trimming removed 6 bases at V and 2 bases at J, with 8 bases between. The CDR3 is 13 amino acids. The germline V gene has CDR1 SGHDN and CDR2 FVKESK. The CDR3 reads CASRGAAYNEQFF. As DNA, the CDR3 is TGTGCCAGCAGGGGAGCCGCCTACAATGAGCAGTTCTTC.

By proportion, this clone is medium-sized. The chain links TRBV5-1 to TRBJ1-2; no definite D call. The CDR3 loop spans 15 amino acids. With 1 base removed from V and 1 base from J, the gap between germline ends came to 11 bases. CDR1 is SGHRS and CDR2 is YFSETQ in the germline V gene. In DNA form, the CDR3 reads TGCGCCAGCAGCTTGCTAGGCTGGGGTAACTATGGCTACACCTTC. Translated, it gives CASSLLGWGNYGYTF.

The gene calls are TRBV7-3 and TRBJ1-1; D is ambiguous. The V and J ends lost 6 bases and 1 base respectively, with 9 bases between them. This CDR3 is built from 13 residues. Looked up from germline, CDR1 is SGHTA and CDR2 is FQGTGA. The CDR3 coding sequence is TGTGCCAGCAGTAGTTCACCGAACACTGAAGCTTTCTTT. It codes for CASSSSPNTEAFF.

This clone was observed a handful of times. This chain links TRBV27 with TRBJ1-1, with 8 bases that match TRBD1. The germline gives CDR1 MNHEY, CDR2 SMNVEV (reference sequence). The CDR3 sequence is 14 residues long. V was pared by 9 bases and J by 1 base, with 7 bases of the junction left unmatched. As DNA, the CDR3 is TGTGCCAGTGGACAGGGCGCCGGGAACACTGAAGCTTTCTTT. Protein: CASGQGAGNTEAFF.

The chain is built from TRBV19 and TRBJ2-3; D perhaps matches TRBD2 (6 bases). Germline lookup yields CDR1 LNHDA and CDR2 SQIVND (reference sequence). This CDR3 comprises 14 residues. V gave up 7 bases and J gave up 5 bases, with 16 bases separating them. CDR3 DNA sequence: TGTGCCAGTAATATGGTAGGGAGGCTAGATACGCAGTATTTT. This sequence encodes CASNMVGRLDTQYF.

This chain connects TRBV6-6 to TRBJ2-5, with 9 bases fitting TRBD2. V lost 6 bases to trimming and J lost 5 bases; unmatched junction nucleotides: 4. The CDR3 has 13 residues. Germline CDR1 and CDR2: MNHNY and SVGAGI (reference sequence). CDR3 loop: CASRAGGGETQYF. DNA for the CDR3: TGTGCCAGCAGAGCGGGGGGCGGGGAGACCCAGTACTTC.

This clone was counted a few times. The CDR3 DNA sequence: TGCGCCAGCAGCCTCGGGGTTAGCAATTCACCCCTCCACTTT. Amino acids: CASSLGVSNSPLHF. The V gene is TRBV4-1, the J gene TRBJ1-6; no definite D call. Trimming stripped 4 bases from V and 7 bases from J, with 11 bases between. CDR1 is MGHRA and CDR2 is YSYEKL in the germline V gene. The CDR3 is 14 amino acids.

The gene calls are TRBV9 and TRBJ2-1, with D unclear. V lost 0 bases and J 4 bases, leaving 5 bases between the germline ends. The CDR3 totals 13 residues. Looked up from germline, CDR1 is SGDLS and CDR2 is YYNGEE. The CDR3 DNA reads as TGTGCCAGCAGCGTAGACAGATACAATGAGCAGTTCTTC. It codes for CASSVDRYNEQFF.